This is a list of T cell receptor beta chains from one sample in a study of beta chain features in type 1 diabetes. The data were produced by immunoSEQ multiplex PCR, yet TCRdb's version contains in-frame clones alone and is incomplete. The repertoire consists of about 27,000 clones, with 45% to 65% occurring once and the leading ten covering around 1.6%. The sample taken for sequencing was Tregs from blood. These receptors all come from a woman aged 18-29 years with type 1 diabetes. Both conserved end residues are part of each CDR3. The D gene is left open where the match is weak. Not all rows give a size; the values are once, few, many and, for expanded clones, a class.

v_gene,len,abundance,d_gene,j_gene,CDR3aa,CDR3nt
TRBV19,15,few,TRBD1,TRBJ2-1,CASKGDRDPYNEQFF,TGTGCCAGTAAGGGGGACAGGGACCCCTACAATGAGCAGTTCTTC
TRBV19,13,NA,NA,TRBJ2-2,CASSIGAYGELFF,TGTGCCAGTAGTATTGGGGCTTACGGGGAGCTGTTTTTT
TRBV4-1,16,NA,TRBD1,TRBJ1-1,CASSPGTGRLDTEAFF,TGCGCCAGCAGCCCCGGGACAGGGCGCCTTGACACTGAAGCTTTCTTT
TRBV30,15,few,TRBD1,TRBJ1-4,CAWTTGSVRYEKLFF,TGTGCCTGGACGACAGGGTCCGTTCGTTATGAAAAACTGTTTTTT
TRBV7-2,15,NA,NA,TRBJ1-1,CASSLALSQGSKAFF,TGTGCCAGCAGCTTAGCGCTCTCGCAGGGGAGTAAAGCTTTCTTT
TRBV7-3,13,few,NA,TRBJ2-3,CASSRPELDTQYF,TGTGCCAGCAGCCGCCCCGAACTAGATACGCAGTATTTT
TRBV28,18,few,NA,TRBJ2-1,CASSLTGSTSRSYNEQFF,TGTGCCAGCAGTTTAACAGGGTCCACGTCCCGTTCCTACAATGAGCAGTTCTTC
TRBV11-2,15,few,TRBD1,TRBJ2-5,CASSLPGTGGETQYF,TGTGCCAGCAGCCTACCCGGGACAGGGGGCGAGACCCAGTACTTC
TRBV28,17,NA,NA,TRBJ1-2,CASSFTYRVGANYGYTF,TGTGCCAGCAGTTTTACCTACAGGGTCGGAGCTAACTATGGCTACACCTTC
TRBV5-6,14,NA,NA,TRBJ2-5,CASSLVSYQETQYF,TGTGCCAGCAGCTTGGTTAGCTACCAAGAGACCCAGTACTTC
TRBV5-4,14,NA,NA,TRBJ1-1,CASSLGGVNTEAFF,TGTGCCAGCAGCCTAGGGGGGGTGAACACTGAAGCTTTCTTT
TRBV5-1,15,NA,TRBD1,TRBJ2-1,CASSLGQGDNNEQFF,TGCGCCAGCAGCTTGGGACAGGGGGATAACAATGAGCAGTTCTTC
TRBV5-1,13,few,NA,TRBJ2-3,CASSFEGEDTQYF,TGCGCCAGCAGCTTCGAGGGGGAAGATACGCAGTATTTT
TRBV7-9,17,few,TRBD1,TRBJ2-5,CASSSDRPGGSGETQYF,TGTGCCAGCAGCTCCGATCGCCCAGGGGGATCCGGAGAGACCCAGTACTTC
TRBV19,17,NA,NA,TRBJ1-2,CASRGSEESQSGRGYTF,TGTGCCTCAAGGGGGTCGGAGGAGTCACAATCGGGTCGTGGCTACACCTTC
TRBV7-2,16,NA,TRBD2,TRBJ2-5,CASSFPTSGGPGTQYF,TGTGCCAGCAGCTTCCCGACTAGCGGGGGGCCGGGGACCCAGTACTTC
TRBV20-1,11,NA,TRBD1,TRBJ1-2,CSAITGGGYTF,TGCAGTGCTATAACAGGGGGCGGCTACACCTTC
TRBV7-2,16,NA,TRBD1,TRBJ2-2,CASSLADRGYTGELFF,TGTGCCAGCAGCTTAGCGGACAGGGGTTACACCGGGGAGCTGTTTTTT
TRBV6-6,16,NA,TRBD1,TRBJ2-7,CASSPMAGGTTYEQYF,TGTGCCAGCAGTCCAATGGCAGGGGGCACGACCTACGAGCAGTACTTC
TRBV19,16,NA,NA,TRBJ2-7,CASRGRHRDSSYEQYF,TGTGCCAGTAGGGGGCGCCACCGGGACTCATCCTACGAGCAGTACTTC
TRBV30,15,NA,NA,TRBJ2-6,CAWSVGGGGANVLTF,TGTGCCTGGAGTGTGGGGGGAGGTGGGGCCAACGTCCTGACTTTC
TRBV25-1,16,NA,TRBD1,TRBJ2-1,CASSAHGQGSYNEQFF,TGTGCCAGCAGTGCCCACGGACAGGGATCCTACAATGAGCAGTTCTTC
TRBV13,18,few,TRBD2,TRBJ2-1,CASSLRSAGGDRGNEQFF,TGTGCCAGCAGCTTACGGAGTGCGGGAGGAGATAGAGGCAATGAGCAGTTCTTC
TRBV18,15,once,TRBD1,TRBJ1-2,CASSPYWTGAYGYTF,TGTGCCAGCTCACCATATTGGACAGGGGCCTATGGCTACACCTTC